What follows is one T cell receptor beta chain and its context. Its specificity is not known. This sample stems from a study of CD8+CD57+ T cells in acquired aplastic anemia. Losses at the gene ends were 3 bases for V and 2 bases for J; bases not matched to a gene: 9. The CDR3 covers 18 residues. Germline V lookup: CDR1 KGHDR, CDR2 SFDVKD. Study findings and constraints: Patients and controls were found to share twenty-nine CD8+ CDR3 sequences.

Patients who underwent sequencing had shown CD8+CD57+ cell expansion by flow cytometry. Genomic DNA acted as the template from which TCR beta VDJ combination and CDR3 sequence profiling were carried out. TCRdb re-analysed the reads in MiXCR, keeping a single row per CDR3 protein. The table lists approximately 59,000 distinct CDR3 sequences, 57% of them singletons. This clonotype originated in a human donor with aplastic anemia. What was sequenced was sorted CD4+, CD8+, or CD8+CD57+ T cells (not recorded which) from PBMCs. The V gene is TRBV24-1, the J gene TRBJ2-2; 9 bases agree with TRBD1. The DNA of the CDR3 is TGTGCCACCAGTGATGGAGGGACAGGGAATGGAAACACCGGGGAGCTGTTTTTT. It specifies CATSDGGTGNGNTGELFF.